The rows below give T cell receptor beta chains drawn from one sample of a study of blood T cell repertoires in COVID-19. Data came from immunoSEQ multiplex PCR; TCRdb stores just in-frame clones and leaves some out. The sample has more than 50,000 clones, 77% seen once. Input material: peripheral blood. These receptor sequences come from a man in his 70s with active or convalescent COVID-19. Both conserved end residues are part of each CDR3. Clone size is given for some rows only: seen once, a few or many times, or a class if the clone is expanded.

clone size	V gene	J gene	CDR3 protein
NA	TRBV23-1	TRBJ1-1	CASSQSRGRTEAFF
NA	TRBV14	TRBJ2-5	CASSNGVAGNQETQYF
NA	TRBV12-3/TRBV12-4	TRBJ1-5	CASSPPGGPQHF
NA	TRBV5-1	TRBJ2-7	CASSLRTGDFYEQYF
few	TRBV6-5	TRBJ2-3	CASSNVDSSTDTQYF
NA	TRBV6-2/TRBV6-3	TRBJ2-4	CASSREPNLAKNIQYF
NA	TRBV2	TRBJ2-1	CASGDRAAYNEQFF
NA	TRBV2	TRBJ1-6	CASSLTGDYSPLHF
NA	TRBV30	TRBJ1-5	CAWSVSRTLRGGNQPQHF
NA	TRBV10-2	TRBJ2-3	CASRGLSTDTQYF
NA	TRBV19	TRBJ1-2	CASSPIPRDYGYTF
NA	TRBV6-5	TRBJ1-4	CASSIDRATNEKLFF
few	TRBV6-5	TRBJ1-1	CATRGRGLRTEAFF
NA	TRBV7-9	TRBJ1-1	CASSSLFGGGTEAFF
NA	TRBV6-5	TRBJ2-7	CASRRTGAGEQYF
few	TRBV3-1/TRBV3-2	TRBJ2-7	CASSLGGSAAYEQYF
NA	TRBV9	TRBJ2-3	CASSIPGLAGADTQYF
NA	TRBV2	TRBJ2-3	CASKGYGTDTQYF
once	TRBV9	TRBJ2-2	CASSPRGIGGELFF
many	TRBV11-2	TRBJ1-2	CASSPGTGSDYTF
NA	TRBV7-2	TRBJ2-5	CASSLFGVETQYF
NA	TRBV30	TRBJ1-1	CALRGVGNTEAFF
few	TRBV15	TRBJ2-7	CATSRDRGAYEQYF
NA	TRBV2	TRBJ2-7	CAGGGLYEQYF
NA	TRBV12-5	TRBJ2-2	CASTVINTGELFF
NA	TRBV5-1	TRBJ1-1	CASSLGSTGGTLKNTEAFF
NA	TRBV28	TRBJ2-1	CASNPWGQGDKGEQFF
once	TRBV10-3	TRBJ1-1	CAIREQGANTEAFF
NA	TRBV7-3	TRBJ2-7	CASSLNYGSQYEQYF
NA	TRBV18	TRBJ2-7	CASSPRSGTGGYEQYF
few	TRBV24-1	TRBJ2-1	CATRTSGRGNEQFF
NA	TRBV7-8	TRBJ1-5	CASSLVRGVPRDSNQPQHF